This TCR beta chain originates from a study of CD8 T cells in ankylosing spondylitis. The V gene's germline CDR1 is SNHLY and CDR2 FYNNEI. The CDR3 runs 15 residues. The J segment lost 4 bases and the V segment lost 10 bases, leaving 12 bases of the junction unmatched. Details on this clonotype: Its antigen is still unknown.

Study-wide points: Blood from ankylosing spondylitis patients appeared to carry a characteristic roughly 8-variant TCR beta motif. Disease-linked clones bore a CD8+ phenotype, appearing relatively rarely in peripheral blood. From matched ankylosing spondylitis synovial fluid, disease-linked clones were reportedly recovered at significantly enriched levels. Some of the motif variants had earlier been found in reactive arthritis patients' fluid and blood.

Library preparation for TCR beta used quantitative 5'-RACE with molecular barcodes. TCRdb analysed the 5' RACE reads with MiXCR anew, one entry per CDR3 protein. The sample records under 950,000 distinct CDR3 sequences, under 20% being singletons. This sequence joins TRBV2 and TRBJ2-1; the match to TRBD1 covers 8 bases. The sequence was collected from a male donor with ankylosing spondylitis. Sequencing was performed on blood, either unsorted or a sorted T cell fraction (not recorded which). The DNA of the CDR3 is TGTGCCACCACACAGGGGGGCCTGGCATACAATGAGCAGTTCTTC. Protein product: CATTQGGLAYNEQFF.